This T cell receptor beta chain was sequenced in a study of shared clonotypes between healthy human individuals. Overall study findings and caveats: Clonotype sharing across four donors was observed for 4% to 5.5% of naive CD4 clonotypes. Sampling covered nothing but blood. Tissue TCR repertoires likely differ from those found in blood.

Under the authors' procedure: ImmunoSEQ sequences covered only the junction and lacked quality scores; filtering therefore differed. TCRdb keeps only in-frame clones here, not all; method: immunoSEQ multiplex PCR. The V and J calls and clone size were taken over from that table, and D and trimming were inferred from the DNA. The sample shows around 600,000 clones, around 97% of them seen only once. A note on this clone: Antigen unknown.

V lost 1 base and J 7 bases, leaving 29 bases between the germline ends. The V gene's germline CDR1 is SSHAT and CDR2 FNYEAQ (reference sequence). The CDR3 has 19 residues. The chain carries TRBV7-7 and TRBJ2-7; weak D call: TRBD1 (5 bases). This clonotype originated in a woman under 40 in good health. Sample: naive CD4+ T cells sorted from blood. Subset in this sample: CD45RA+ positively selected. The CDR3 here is CASSLVGSRGEVRSWEQYF. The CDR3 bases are TGTGCCAGCAGCTTAGTGGGGTCTAGGGGCGAGGTCAGGTCGTGGGAGCAGTACTTC.